The clone carrying this T cell receptor beta chain came up many times. MiXCR, run by TCRdb on the 5' RACE reads, gives a single entry per CDR3 protein. The table shows fewer than 60,000 distinct CDR3 sequences, with 11% occurring only once. These data come from a study of early T cells in non-severe SARS-CoV-2 infection. The CDR3 is 15 amino acids. V lost 1 base to trimming and J lost 8 bases, with 12 bases between them. Germline V lookup: CDR1 MGHRA, CDR2 YSYEKL. The chain couples TRBV4-1 to TRBJ1-6; D might be TRBD1 (5 bases). The origin of this receptor is an adult who was a healthcare worker with PCR-confirmed SARS-CoV-2 infection or an uninfected control (not recorded which). Sequenced: whole blood. Here the CDR3 DNA reads TGCGCCAGCAGCCAAGCGACAGTCGGCCATTCACCCCTCCACTTT. The encoded protein is CASSQATVGHSPLHF.